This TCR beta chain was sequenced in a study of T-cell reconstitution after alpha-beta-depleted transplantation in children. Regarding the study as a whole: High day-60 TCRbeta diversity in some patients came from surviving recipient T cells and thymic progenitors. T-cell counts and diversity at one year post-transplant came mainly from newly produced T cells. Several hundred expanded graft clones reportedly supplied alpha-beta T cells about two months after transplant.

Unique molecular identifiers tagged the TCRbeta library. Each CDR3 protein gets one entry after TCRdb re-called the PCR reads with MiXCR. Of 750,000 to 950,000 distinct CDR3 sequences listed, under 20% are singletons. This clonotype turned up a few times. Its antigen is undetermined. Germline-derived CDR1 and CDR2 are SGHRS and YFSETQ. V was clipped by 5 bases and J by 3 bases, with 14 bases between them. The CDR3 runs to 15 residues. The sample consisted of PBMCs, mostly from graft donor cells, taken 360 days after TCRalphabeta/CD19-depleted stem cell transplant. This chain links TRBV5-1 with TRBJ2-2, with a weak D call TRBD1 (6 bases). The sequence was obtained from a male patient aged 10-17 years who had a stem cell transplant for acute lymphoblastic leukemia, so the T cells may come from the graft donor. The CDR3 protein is CASREMGAYTGELFF. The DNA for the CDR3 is TGCGCCAGCAGGGAGATGGGGGCTTACACCGGGGAGCTGTTTTTT.